This entry features one TCR beta chain sequence. Its antigen is not known. Per the germline V gene, CDR1 is MNHNS and CDR2 is SASEGT. Trimming shortened V by 6 bases and J by 6 bases, and 14 bases separated the two germline ends. The CDR3 has 13 residues. The data were taken from a study of cytomegalovirus exposure and HLA in healthy donors. Study-wide findings and caveats: Follow-up analysis found HLA locus-dependent TCR association rates, highest for DRB1 and lowest for HLA-C.

The PCR was carried out with 60 Vbeta primers and 13 Jbeta primers. Clones were sequenced by immunoSEQ multiplex PCR, and TCRdb holds only the in-frame ones, with some missing. The table lists roughly 73,000 clones. The TCR was taken from a female donor in good health and CMV-seropositive. The rearrangement uses TRBV6-1 and TRBJ1-2; perhaps TRBD1 as D (6 bases). Sequencing used PBMCs. Here the CDR3 DNA reads TGTGCCAGCAGACCACCAGGGGCGGATGGCTACACCTTC. Encoded protein: CASRPPGADGYTF.